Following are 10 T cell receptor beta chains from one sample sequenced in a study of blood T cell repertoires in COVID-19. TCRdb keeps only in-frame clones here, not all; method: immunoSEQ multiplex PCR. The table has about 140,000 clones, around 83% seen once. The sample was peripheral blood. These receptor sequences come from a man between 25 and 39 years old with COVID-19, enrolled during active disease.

The CDR3 sequence is CASSPTRGAHNEQFF. CDR3 DNA sequence: TGTGCCAGCAGCCCCACTCGGGGGGCACACAATGAGCAGTTCTTC. V usage is TRBV7-3 and J usage is TRBJ2-1; a possible D gene is TRBD2 (7 bases). The CDR3 is 15 residues long. Germline V gene data show CDR1 as SGHTA and CDR2 as FQGTGA. With 5 bases removed from V and 5 bases from J, the gap between germline ends came to 16 bases.

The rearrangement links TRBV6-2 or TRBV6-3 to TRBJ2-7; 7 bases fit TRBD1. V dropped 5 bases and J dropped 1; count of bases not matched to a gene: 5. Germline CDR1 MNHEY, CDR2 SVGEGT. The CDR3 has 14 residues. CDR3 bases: TGTGCCAGCAGTCACCGACAGGGATCCTACGAGCAGTACTTC. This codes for CASSHRQGSYEQYF.

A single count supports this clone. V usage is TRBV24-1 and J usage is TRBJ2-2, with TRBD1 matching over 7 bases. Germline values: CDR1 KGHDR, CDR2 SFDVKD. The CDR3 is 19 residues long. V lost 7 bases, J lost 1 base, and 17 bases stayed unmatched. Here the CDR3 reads CATRSKLRQGEKNTGELFF. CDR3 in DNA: TGTGCCACCAGATCAAAACTTAGGCAGGGGGAAAAGAACACCGGGGAGCTGTTTTTT.

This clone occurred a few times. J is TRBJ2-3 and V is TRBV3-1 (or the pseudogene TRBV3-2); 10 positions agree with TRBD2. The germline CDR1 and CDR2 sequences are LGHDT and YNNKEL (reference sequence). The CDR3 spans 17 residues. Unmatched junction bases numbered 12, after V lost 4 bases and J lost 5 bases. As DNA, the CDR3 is TGTGCCAGCAGCCGAGAGGTGAGGAGACTAGCGGGAGATACGCAGTATTTT. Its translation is CASSREVRRLAGDTQYF.

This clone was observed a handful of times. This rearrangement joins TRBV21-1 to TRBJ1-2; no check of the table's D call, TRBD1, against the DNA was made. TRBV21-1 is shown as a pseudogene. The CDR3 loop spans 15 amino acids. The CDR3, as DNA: TGTGCCAGCAGCAAAGTCCAGGGTTCTTGCTATGGCTACACCTTC. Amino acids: CASSKVQGSCYGYTF.

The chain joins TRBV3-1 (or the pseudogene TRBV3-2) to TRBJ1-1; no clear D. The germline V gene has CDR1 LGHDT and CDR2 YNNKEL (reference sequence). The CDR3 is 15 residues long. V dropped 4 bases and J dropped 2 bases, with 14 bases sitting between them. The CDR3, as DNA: TGTGCCAGCAGCCCCTCGAATGGCGGCAACACTGAAGCTTTCTTT. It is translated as CASSPSNGGNTEAFF.

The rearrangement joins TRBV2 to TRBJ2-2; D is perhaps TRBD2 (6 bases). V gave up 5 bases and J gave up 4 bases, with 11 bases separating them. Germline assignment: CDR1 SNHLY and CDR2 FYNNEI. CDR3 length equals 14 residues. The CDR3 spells CASSPGTLTGELFF. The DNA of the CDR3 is TGTGCCAGCAGTCCCGGGACTCTCACCGGGGAGCTGTTTTTT.

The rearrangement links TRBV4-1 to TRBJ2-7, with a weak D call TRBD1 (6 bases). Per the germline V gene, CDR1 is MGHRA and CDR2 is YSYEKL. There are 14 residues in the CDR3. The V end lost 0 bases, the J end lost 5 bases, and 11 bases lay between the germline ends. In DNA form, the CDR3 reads TGCGCCAGCAGCCAAGAAACAGGGCCCCACGAGCAGTACTTC. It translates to CASSQETGPHEQYF.

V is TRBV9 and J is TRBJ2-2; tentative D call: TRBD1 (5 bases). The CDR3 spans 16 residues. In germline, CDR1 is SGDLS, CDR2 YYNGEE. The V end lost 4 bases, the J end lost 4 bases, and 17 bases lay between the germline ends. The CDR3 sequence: CASSPSVGASTGELFF. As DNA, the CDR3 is TGTGCCAGCAGCCCATCAGTAGGGGCTAGCACCGGGGAGCTGTTTTTT.

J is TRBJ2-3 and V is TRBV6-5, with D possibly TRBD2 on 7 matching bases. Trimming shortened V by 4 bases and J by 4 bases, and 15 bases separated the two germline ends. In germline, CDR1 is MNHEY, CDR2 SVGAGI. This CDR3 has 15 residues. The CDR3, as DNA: TGTGCCAGCAGTTTTAAAGCGGGACAAGCAGATACGCAGTATTTT. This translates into CASSFKAGQADTQYF.